The next 15 T cell receptor beta chains were all read from a single sample in a study of CD8+CD57+ T cells in acquired aplastic anemia. Those patients picked for sequencing had displayed CD8+CD57+ cell expansion on flow cytometry. TCR beta VDJ and CDR3 were profiled, and genomic DNA was the template. TCRdb reprocessed the reads via MiXCR and lists one record per CDR3 protein. The sample carries 100,000 to 150,000 distinct CDR3 sequences, roughly 40% recorded once. The specimen sequenced was sorted CD4+, CD8+, or CD8+CD57+ T cells (not recorded which) from PBMCs. These receptors were collected from a human donor with aplastic anemia.

This clonotype has a count of ten or more. The V gene is TRBV5-1, the J gene TRBJ1-2; D is unresolved. The CDR3 is 12 residues long. V was cut by 8 bases and J by 2 bases, with 10 bases left in between. Germline CDR1 is SGHRS and CDR2 is YFSETQ. In DNA, the CDR3 is TGCGCCAGTTCGACCGGGAACTATGGCTACACCTTC. This gives the protein CASSTGNYGYTF.

This clonotype was recorded many times. The rearrangement uses TRBV20-1 and TRBJ1-4; no clear D gene. Trimming took 5 bases from V and 6 from J, leaving 10 bases between them. Germline V gene data show CDR1 as DFQATT and CDR2 as SNEGSKA (reference sequence). The CDR3 contains 12 residues. In DNA form, the CDR3 reads TGCAGTGCTTCAATCGGATATGAAAAACTGTTTTTT. This sequence encodes CSASIGYEKLFF.

A word on this clonotype: A much bigger clone sits one base away, suggesting this may be a read error. V usage is TRBV12-3 or TRBV12-4 and J usage is TRBJ1-2; D is unresolved. The CDR3 totals 10 residues. This CDR3 reads CAIMDRGCTF. CDR3 sequence (DNA): TGTGCCATCATGGACCGCGGCTGCACCTTC.

This clonotype was observed a few times. This rearrangement joins TRBV29-1 to TRBJ2-5, with 8 bases matching TRBD2. CDR3 length equals 14 residues. The V segment lost 3 bases and the J segment 1 base; nucleotides outside the gene matches: 4. Per germline, CDR1 SQVTM and CDR2 ANQGSEA. The CDR3 loop reads CSVEGGGFQETQYF. Written as DNA, the CDR3 is TGCAGCGTTGAGGGCGGGGGGTTCCAAGAGACCCAGTACTTC.

This clonotype appeared many times. The J gene is TRBJ2-2, the V gene TRBV10-3, with D possibly being TRBD1 (6 bases). This CDR3 has 13 residues. Looked up from germline, CDR1 is ENHRY and CDR2 is SYGVKD. The germline V and J ends were trimmed by 4 bases and 6 bases, with 9 bases remaining between them. Here the CDR3 reads CAISGTESGELFF. The CDR3 nucleotides read TGTGCCATCAGTGGGACAGAATCCGGGGAGCTGTTTTTT.

The table lists this clonotype with many counts. This rearrangement joins TRBV7-9 to TRBJ2-3, with 8 positions matching TRBD2. The CDR3 covers 16 residues. Germline loops: CDR1 SEHNR, CDR2 FQNEAQ (reference sequence). Trimming removed 5 bases from V and 3 bases from J; junction bases left unmatched: 10. CDR3 amino acids: CASSPYLGGGTDTQYF. The CDR3 DNA follows: TGTGCCAGCAGCCCATACCTCGGGGGGGGGACAGATACGCAGTATTTT.

Many counts were recorded for this clonotype. J is TRBJ2-3 and V is TRBV11-2; 12 bases map to TRBD2. Germline V CDR1 and CDR2: SGHAT, FQNNGV. The CDR3 is 16 residues long. J gave up 1 base and V 5 bases, and 4 bases lay outside the gene matches. CDR3 sequence (DNA): TGTGCCAGCAGCCCAGGACTAGCGGGGCGCACAGATACGCAGTATTTT. Protein: CASSPGLAGRTDTQYF.

This clonotype was seen repeatedly, ten times or more. This chain uses TRBV9 with TRBJ1-1; a weak D match, TRBD1 (6 bases). The V gene lost 0 bases and the J gene lost 6 bases, with 9 bases spanning the gap. The CDR3 runs to 13 residues. Germline lookup yields CDR1 SGDLS and CDR2 YYNGEE. CDR3 loop: CASSVAGGAEAFF. CDR3 bases: TGTGCCAGCAGCGTAGCGGGGGGCGCTGAAGCTTTCTTT. Full variable domain (missing parts from reference TRBV9 and TRBJ1-1): DSGVTQTPKHLITATGQRVTLRCSPRSGDLSVYWYQQSLDQGLQFLIQYYNGEERAKGNILERFSAQQFPDLHSELNLSSLELGDSALYFCASSVAGGAEAFFGQGTRLTVV.

The V gene is TRBV20-1, the J gene TRBJ1-2; no clear D. The germline V gene encodes CDR1 DFQATT and CDR2 SNEGSKA (reference sequence). Trimming removed 6 bases at V and 4 bases at J, with 12 bases between. The CDR3 is 12 residues long. CDR3 protein: CSALGGPYGYTF. CDR3 DNA: TGCAGTGCGTTGGGCGGACCCTATGGCTACACCTTC.

The chain has TRBV29-1 and TRBJ2-7; D unclear. Trimming left V 6 bases short and J 2 bases short, with 14 bases between. The germline CDR1 and CDR2 sequences are SQVTM and ANQGSEA. CDR3 size: 13 residues. The CDR3 reads CSVRASVAYEQYF. In DNA, the CDR3 is TGCAGCGTCCGCGCCTCGGTGGCCTACGAGCAGTACTTC.

There are a few counts of this clonotype. The chain employs TRBV29-1 and TRBJ1-2; no clear D gene. V dropped 4 bases and J dropped 3 bases, with 12 bases sitting between them. The CDR3 has 13 residues. Germline CDR1 reads SQVTM; CDR2 reads ANQGSEA. CDR3 nucleotide sequence: TGCAGCGTTGGGAGCGCGGCTGACTATGGCTACACCTTC. This sequence encodes CSVGSAADYGYTF.

In the case of this clonotype: As the CDR3 is not closed by the conserved phenylalanine or tryptophan, this likely results from a read error. V gene TRBV29-1 combines with J gene TRBJ1-3; D gene uncertain. The CDR3 covers 14 residues. CDR1 SQVTM and CDR2 ANQGSEA come from the germline V gene. CDR3 sequence: CGVGDPSSGNTIYL. CDR3 bases: TGCGGCGTTGGTGACCCAAGCTCTGGAAACACCATATATTTG.

V is TRBV14 and J is TRBJ2-7, with 9 positions matching TRBD1. This CDR3 contains 15 residues. Germline V gives CDR1 SGHDN, CDR2 FVKESK. The trim removed 3 bases at V and 4 bases at J, leaving 7 bases unmatched. CDR3 DNA: TGTGCCAGCAGCCATACCGGGACAGGGACGTACGAGCAGTACTTC. It codes for CASSHTGTGTYEQYF.

In this sample, this clonotype turned up many times. The chain couples TRBV5-1 to TRBJ1-3; D is perhaps TRBD1 (6 bases). Per germline, CDR1 SGHRS and CDR2 YFSETQ. This CDR3 comprises 15 residues. Trimming left V 0 bases short and J 0 bases short, with 7 bases between. CDR3 nucleotide sequence: TGCGCCAGCAGCTTGGACAGGGCCTCTGGAAACACCATATATTTT. It encodes CASSLDRASGNTIYF.

This clonotype has a handful of counts. V gene TRBV19 combines with J gene TRBJ1-3; D unclear. The V gene's germline CDR1 is LNHDA and CDR2 SQIVND (reference sequence). This CDR3 is built from 15 residues. Trimming removed 6 bases at V and 1 base at J, with 13 bases between. CDR3 nucleotide sequence: TGTGCCAGTAGCCAGGCGAGAGGTTCTGGAAACACCATATATTTT. Translation gives CASSQARGSGNTIYF.